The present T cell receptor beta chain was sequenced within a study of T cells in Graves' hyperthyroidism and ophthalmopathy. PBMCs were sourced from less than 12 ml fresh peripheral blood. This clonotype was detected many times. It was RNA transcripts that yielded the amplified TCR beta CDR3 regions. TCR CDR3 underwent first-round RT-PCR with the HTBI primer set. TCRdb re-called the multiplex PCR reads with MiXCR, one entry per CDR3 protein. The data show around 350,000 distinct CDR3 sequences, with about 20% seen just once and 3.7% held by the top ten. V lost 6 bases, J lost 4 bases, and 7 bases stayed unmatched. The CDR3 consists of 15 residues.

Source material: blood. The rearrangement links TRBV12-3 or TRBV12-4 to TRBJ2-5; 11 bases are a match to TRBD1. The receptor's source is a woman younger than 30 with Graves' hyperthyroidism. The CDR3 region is CASSDPGTGGETQYF. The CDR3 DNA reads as TGTGCCAGCAGCGACCCCGGGACAGGGGGAGAGACCCAGTACTTC.